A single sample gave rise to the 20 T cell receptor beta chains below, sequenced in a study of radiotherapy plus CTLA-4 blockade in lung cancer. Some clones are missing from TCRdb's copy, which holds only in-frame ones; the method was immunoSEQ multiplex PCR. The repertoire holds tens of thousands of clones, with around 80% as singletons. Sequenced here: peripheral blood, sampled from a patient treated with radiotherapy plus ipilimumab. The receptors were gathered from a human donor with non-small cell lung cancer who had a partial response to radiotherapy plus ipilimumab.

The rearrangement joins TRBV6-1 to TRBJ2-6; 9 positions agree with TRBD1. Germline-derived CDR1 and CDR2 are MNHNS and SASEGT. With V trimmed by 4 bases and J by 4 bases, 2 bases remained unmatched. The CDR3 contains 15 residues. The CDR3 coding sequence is TGTGCCAGCAGTGGGGACAGGGCGGGGGCCAACGTCCTGACTTTC. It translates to CASSGDRAGANVLTF.

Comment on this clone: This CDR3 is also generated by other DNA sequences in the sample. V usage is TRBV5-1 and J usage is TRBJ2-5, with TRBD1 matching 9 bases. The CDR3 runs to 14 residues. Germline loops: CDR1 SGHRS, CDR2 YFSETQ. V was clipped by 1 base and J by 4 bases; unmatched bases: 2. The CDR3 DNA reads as TGCGCCAGCAGCTTGACAGGGGGCGGAGAGACCCAGTACTTC. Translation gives CASSLTGGGETQYF.

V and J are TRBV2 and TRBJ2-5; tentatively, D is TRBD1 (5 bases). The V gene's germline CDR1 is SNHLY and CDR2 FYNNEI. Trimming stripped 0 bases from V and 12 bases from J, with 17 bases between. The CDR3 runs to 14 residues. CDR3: CASSEALGLRVEYF. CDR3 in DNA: TGTGCCAGCAGTGAAGCGCTGGGGCTTCGGGTTGAGTACTTC.

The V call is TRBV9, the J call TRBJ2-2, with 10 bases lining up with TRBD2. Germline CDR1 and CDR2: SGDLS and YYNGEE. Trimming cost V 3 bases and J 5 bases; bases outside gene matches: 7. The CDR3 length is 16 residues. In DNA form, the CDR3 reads TGTGCCAGCAGCGCGAGCGGGGGGGCCCGGACCGGGGAGCTGTTTTTT. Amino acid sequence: CASSASGGARTGELFF. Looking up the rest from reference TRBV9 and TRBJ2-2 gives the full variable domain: DSGVTQTPKHLITATGQRVTLRCSPRSGDLSVYWYQQSLDQGLQFLIQYYNGEERAKGNILERFSAQQFPDLHSELNLSSLELGDSALYFCASSASGGARTGELFFGEGSRLTVL.

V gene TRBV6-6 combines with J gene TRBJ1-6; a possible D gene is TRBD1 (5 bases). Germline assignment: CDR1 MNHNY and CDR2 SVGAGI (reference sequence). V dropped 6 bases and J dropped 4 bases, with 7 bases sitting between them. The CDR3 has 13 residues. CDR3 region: CASSQGYNSPLHF. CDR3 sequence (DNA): TGTGCCAGCAGCCAGGGATATAATTCACCCCTCCACTTT.

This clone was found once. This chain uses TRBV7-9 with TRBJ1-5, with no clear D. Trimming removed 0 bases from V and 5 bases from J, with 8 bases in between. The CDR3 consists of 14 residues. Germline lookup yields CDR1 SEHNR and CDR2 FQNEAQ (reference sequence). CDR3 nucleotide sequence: TGTGCCAGCAGCTTAGCATCATCAGATCAGCCCCAGCATTTT. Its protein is CASSLASSDQPQHF.

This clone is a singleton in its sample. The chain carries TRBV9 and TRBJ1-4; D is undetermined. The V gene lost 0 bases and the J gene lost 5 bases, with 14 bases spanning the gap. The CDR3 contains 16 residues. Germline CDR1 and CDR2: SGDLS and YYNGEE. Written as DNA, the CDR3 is TGTGCCAGCAGCGTAGAAGGTGGCAGCGGAAATGAAAAACTGTTTTTT. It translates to CASSVEGGSGNEKLFF.

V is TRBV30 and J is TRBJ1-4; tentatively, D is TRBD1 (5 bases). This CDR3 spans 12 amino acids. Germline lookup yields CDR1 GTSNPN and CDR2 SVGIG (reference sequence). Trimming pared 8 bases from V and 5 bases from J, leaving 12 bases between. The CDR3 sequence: CAGTRGNEKLFF. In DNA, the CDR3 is TGTGCCGGGACTCGAGGGAATGAAAAACTGTTTTTT.

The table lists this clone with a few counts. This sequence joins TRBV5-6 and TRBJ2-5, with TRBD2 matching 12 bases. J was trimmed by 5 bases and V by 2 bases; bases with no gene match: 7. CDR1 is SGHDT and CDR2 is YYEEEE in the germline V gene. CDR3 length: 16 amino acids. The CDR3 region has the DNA TGTGCCAGCAGCTTCACTAGCGGGGGGCGATCGGAGACCCAGTACTTC. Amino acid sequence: CASSFTSGGRSETQYF.

This CDR3 reads CASSARTGGVTEAFF. CDR3 nucleotide sequence: TGTGCCAGCAGCGCGCGGACAGGCGGGGTCACTGAAGCTTTCTTT. The chain has TRBV11-1 and TRBJ1-1; 7 nucleotides match TRBD1. Per germline, CDR1 SGHAT and CDR2 FQDESV (reference sequence). Trimming removed 5 bases from V and 4 bases from J; junction bases left unmatched: 10. The CDR3 spans 15 residues.

CDR3 nucleotide sequence: TGTGCCAGCAGCTTGGAACAGTATAGCAATCAGCCCCAGCATTTT. Its translation: CASSLEQYSNQPQHF. This rearrangement joins TRBV5-5 to TRBJ1-5; D is unclear. The V gene's germline CDR1 is SGHKS and CDR2 YYEKEE (reference sequence). CDR3 length: 15 residues. With 0 bases removed from V and 0 bases from J, the gap between germline ends came to 7 bases.

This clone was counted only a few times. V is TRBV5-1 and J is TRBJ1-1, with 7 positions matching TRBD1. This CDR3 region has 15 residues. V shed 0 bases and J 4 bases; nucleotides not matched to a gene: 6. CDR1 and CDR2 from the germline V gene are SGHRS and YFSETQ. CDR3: CASSLDPSGGTEAFF. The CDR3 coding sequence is TGCGCCAGCAGCTTGGATCCCTCAGGGGGCACTGAAGCTTTCTTT.

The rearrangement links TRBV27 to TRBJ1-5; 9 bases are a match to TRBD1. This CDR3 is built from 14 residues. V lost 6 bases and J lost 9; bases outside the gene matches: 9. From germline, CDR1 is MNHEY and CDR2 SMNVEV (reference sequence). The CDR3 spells CASSHSQGAWPQHF. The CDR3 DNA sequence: TGTGCCAGCAGCCACTCACAGGGGGCATGGCCCCAGCATTTT.

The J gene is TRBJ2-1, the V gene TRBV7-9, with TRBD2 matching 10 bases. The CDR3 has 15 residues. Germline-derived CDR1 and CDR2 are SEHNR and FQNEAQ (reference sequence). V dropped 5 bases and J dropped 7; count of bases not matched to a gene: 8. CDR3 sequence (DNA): TGTGCCAGCAGCACTCCAGCGGGGGGGCTTAATGAGCAGTTCTTC. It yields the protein CASSTPAGGLNEQFF.

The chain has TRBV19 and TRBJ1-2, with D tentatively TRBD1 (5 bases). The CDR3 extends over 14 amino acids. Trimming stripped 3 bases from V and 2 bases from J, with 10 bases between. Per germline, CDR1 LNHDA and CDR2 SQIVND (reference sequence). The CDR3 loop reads CASSMDTANYGYTF. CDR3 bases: TGTGCCAGTAGTATGGACACAGCAAACTATGGCTACACCTTC.

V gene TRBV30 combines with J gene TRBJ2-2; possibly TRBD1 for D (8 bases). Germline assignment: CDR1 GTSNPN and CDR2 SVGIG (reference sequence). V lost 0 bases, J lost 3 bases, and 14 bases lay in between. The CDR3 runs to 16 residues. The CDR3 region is CAWSVQGGAYTGELFF. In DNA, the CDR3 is TGTGCCTGGAGTGTACAGGGGGGGGCTTACACCGGGGAGCTGTTTTTT.

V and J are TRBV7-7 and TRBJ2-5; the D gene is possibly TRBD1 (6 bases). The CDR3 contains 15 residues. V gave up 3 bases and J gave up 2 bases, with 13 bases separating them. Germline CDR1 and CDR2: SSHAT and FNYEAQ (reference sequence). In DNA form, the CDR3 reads TGTGCCAGCAGCTTTAGGGACACCCCTCAAGAGACCCAGTACTTC. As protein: CASSFRDTPQETQYF.

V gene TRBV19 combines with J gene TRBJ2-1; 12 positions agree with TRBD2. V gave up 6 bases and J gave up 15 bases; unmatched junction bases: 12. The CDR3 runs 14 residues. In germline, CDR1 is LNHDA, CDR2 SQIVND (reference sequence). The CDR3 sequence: CASSLTSGGPSRFF. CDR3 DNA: TGTGCCAGTAGCCTTACTAGCGGGGGGCCCAGTCGGTTCTTC.

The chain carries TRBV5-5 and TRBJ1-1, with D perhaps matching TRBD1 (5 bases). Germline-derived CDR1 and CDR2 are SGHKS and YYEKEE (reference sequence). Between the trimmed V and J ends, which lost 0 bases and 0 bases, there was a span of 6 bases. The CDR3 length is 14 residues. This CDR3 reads CASSLGQMNTEAFF. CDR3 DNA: TGTGCCAGCAGCTTGGGACAGATGAACACTGAAGCTTTCTTT.

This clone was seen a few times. The CDR3 DNA is TGTGCCAGCAGTCCTACAGGGCCAAGGGAGACCCAGTACTTC. Protein sequence: CASSPTGPRETQYF. This rearrangement joins TRBV27 to TRBJ2-5; weak D call: TRBD1 (6 bases). CDR3 length equals 14 residues. V was clipped by 5 bases and J by 5 bases, with 15 bases between them. CDR1 is MNHEY, CDR2 SMNVEV, per germline (reference sequence).